Listed below are T cell receptor beta chains from one sample, sequenced in a study of spatial heterogeneity in lung cancer. One entry per CDR3 protein results from TCRdb running MiXCR on the 5' RACE reads. The sample has some 55,000 distinct CDR3 sequences, roughly 6.4% seen once; the top ten hold roughly 14%. The sequences come from PBMCs, collected at surgery. Receptors were obtained from a female donor with early-stage non-small cell lung cancer. Both conserved end residues are part of each CDR3. Each record gives: clone size, D gene, V gene, J gene, CDR3 protein, CDR3 DNA. The D gene is left open where the match is weak. Clone sizes are given selectively: once, few, many, or a class where the clone is expanded.

clone size: -
D gene: -
V gene: TRBV6-1
J gene: TRBJ1-2
CDR3 protein: CASSPYPQTGYGYTF
CDR3 DNA: TGTGCCAGCAGTCCTTACCCTCAAACTGGCTATGGCTACACCTTC

clone size: once
D gene: TRBD1
V gene: TRBV5-4
J gene: TRBJ1-6
CDR3 protein: CASSSGTGTSPLHF
CDR3 DNA: TGTGCCAGCAGCTCCGGGACAGGGACTTCGCCCCTCCACTTT

clone size: few
D gene: TRBD1
V gene: TRBV7-9
J gene: TRBJ1-4
CDR3 protein: CASSTGGGTEKLFF
CDR3 DNA: TGTGCCAGCAGCACAGGGGGTGGGACGGAAAAACTGTTTTTT

clone size: few
D gene: TRBD1
V gene: TRBV9
J gene: TRBJ2-3
CDR3 protein: CASSVPEGGDTDTQYF
CDR3 DNA: TGTGCCAGCAGCGTCCCCGAAGGGGGCGACACAGATACGCAGTATTTT

clone size: many
D gene: -
V gene: TRBV20-1
J gene: TRBJ1-5
CDR3 protein: CSVESRGRGDQPQHF
CDR3 DNA: TGCAGTGTCGAATCGCGAGGGCGAGGGGATCAGCCCCAGCATTTT

clone size: many
D gene: TRBD1
V gene: TRBV11-2
J gene: TRBJ2-1
CDR3 protein: CASSLVGGTGRGEQFF
CDR3 DNA: TGTGCCAGCAGCTTAGTTGGTGGGACAGGGAGAGGTGAGCAGTTCTTC

clone size: few
D gene: TRBD1
V gene: TRBV27
J gene: TRBJ2-7
CDR3 protein: CASSPAGTASYEQYF
CDR3 DNA: TGTGCCAGCAGTCCGGCCGGGACAGCATCCTACGAGCAGTACTTC

clone size: many
D gene: -
V gene: TRBV6-1
J gene: TRBJ1-2
CDR3 protein: CASSQGNYGYTF
CDR3 DNA: TGTGCCAGCTCCCAGGGAAACTATGGCTACACCTTC

clone size: many
D gene: TRBD2
V gene: TRBV5-1
J gene: TRBJ2-1
CDR3 protein: CASSTTSGSYNEQFF
CDR3 DNA: TGCGCCAGCAGCACTACTAGCGGGAGCTACAATGAGCAGTTCTTC

clone size: few
D gene: TRBD1
V gene: TRBV6-1
J gene: TRBJ2-1
CDR3 protein: CASSTSDRYEQFF
CDR3 DNA: TGTGCCAGCAGCACTTCGGACAGGTATGAGCAGTTCTTC

clone size: few
D gene: TRBD1
V gene: TRBV5-4
J gene: TRBJ1-6
CDR3 protein: CASSLGGGQGESPLHF
CDR3 DNA: TGTGCCAGCAGCCTGGGGGGCGGACAGGGGGAATCACCCCTCCACTTT

clone size: few
D gene: -
V gene: TRBV6-5
J gene: TRBJ1-1
CDR3 protein: CASKRAPNTEAFF
CDR3 DNA: TGTGCCAGCAAACGGGCTCCGAACACTGAAGCTTTCTTT

clone size: -
D gene: TRBD1
V gene: TRBV7-7
J gene: TRBJ2-2
CDR3 protein: CASSSFSSTGPGELFF
CDR3 DNA: TGTGCCAGCAGCTCATTTTCCTCGACAGGGCCCGGGGAGCTGTTTTTT

clone size: few
D gene: TRBD1
V gene: TRBV6-1
J gene: TRBJ2-1
CDR3 protein: CASSGGQGSYNEQFF
CDR3 DNA: TGTGCCAGCAGTGGGGGACAGGGCTCCTACAATGAGCAGTTCTTC

clone size: few
D gene: TRBD1
V gene: TRBV12-3/TRBV12-4
J gene: TRBJ2-7
CDR3 protein: CASRRTGAPYEQYF
CDR3 DNA: TGTGCCAGCAGGAGGACAGGGGCCCCCTACGAGCAGTACTTC

clone size: many
D gene: TRBD2
V gene: TRBV7-8
J gene: TRBJ2-7
CDR3 protein: CASSRGSGRVSTYEQYF
CDR3 DNA: TGTGCCAGCAGCCGCGGCAGCGGGAGGGTTTCGACCTACGAGCAGTACTTC

clone size: few
D gene: TRBD2
V gene: TRBV7-8
J gene: TRBJ2-2
CDR3 protein: CASREGLAGLTGELFF
CDR3 DNA: TGTGCCAGCAGGGAGGGACTAGCGGGACTCACCGGGGAGCTGTTTTTT

clone size: few
D gene: -
V gene: TRBV5-1
J gene: TRBJ1-3
CDR3 protein: CASSLEHSGNTIYF
CDR3 DNA: TGCGCCAGCAGCTTGGAGCACTCCGGAAACACCATATATTTT

clone size: many
D gene: TRBD2
V gene: TRBV9
J gene: TRBJ2-3
CDR3 protein: CASSGGTSGLTDTQYF
CDR3 DNA: TGTGCCAGCAGCGGGGGGACTAGCGGTCTCACAGATACGCAGTATTTT

clone size: many
D gene: TRBD1
V gene: TRBV5-1
J gene: TRBJ2-7
CDR3 protein: CASSMSGTGVEQYF
CDR3 DNA: TGCGCCAGCAGCATGTCCGGGACAGGGGTCGAGCAGTACTTC

clone size: many
D gene: -
V gene: TRBV28
J gene: TRBJ1-5
CDR3 protein: CASSSPLGGNQPQHF
CDR3 DNA: TGTGCCAGCAGTTCCCCGCTGGGCGGAAATCAGCCCCAGCATTTT

clone size: -
D gene: TRBD2
V gene: TRBV20-1
J gene: TRBJ2-1
CDR3 protein: CSARTSGRVNEQFF
CDR3 DNA: TGCAGTGCAAGGACTAGCGGGCGGGTAAATGAGCAGTTCTTC

clone size: medium-sized
D gene: -
V gene: TRBV9
J gene: TRBJ1-1
CDR3 protein: CASSAAGGTWGPEAFF
CDR3 DNA: TGTGCCAGCAGCGCAGCAGGTGGCACATGGGGACCTGAAGCTTTCTTT

clone size: many
D gene: -
V gene: TRBV3-1
J gene: TRBJ1-1
CDR3 protein: CASSHGRNTEAFF
CDR3 DNA: TGTGCCAGCAGCCATGGGAGAAACACTGAAGCTTTCTTT

clone size: few
D gene: -
V gene: TRBV28
J gene: TRBJ1-5
CDR3 protein: CASSAARWQPQHF
CDR3 DNA: TGTGCCAGCAGTGCGGCCCGGTGGCAGCCCCAGCATTTT

clone size: many
D gene: -
V gene: TRBV3-1
J gene: TRBJ1-1
CDR3 protein: CASSPRTNLNTEAFF
CDR3 DNA: TGTGCCAGCAGCCCAAGGACAAACCTGAACACTGAAGCTTTCTTT

clone size: many
D gene: -
V gene: TRBV5-1
J gene: TRBJ2-1
CDR3 protein: CASSPGPPALYNEQFF
CDR3 DNA: TGCGCCAGCAGCCCGGGACCCCCGGCTCTATACAATGAGCAGTTCTTC

clone size: many
D gene: TRBD2
V gene: TRBV24-1
J gene: TRBJ2-1
CDR3 protein: CATSASGGSGRAF
CDR3 DNA: TGTGCCACCAGTGCGTCAGGGGGCAGCGGGAGGGCCTTC

clone size: many
D gene: -
V gene: TRBV5-1
J gene: TRBJ2-6
CDR3 protein: CASSLDGAGANVLTF
CDR3 DNA: TGCGCCAGCAGCTTGGATGGGGCTGGGGCCAACGTCCTGACTTTC

clone size: -
D gene: TRBD1
V gene: TRBV11-1
J gene: TRBJ1-1
CDR3 protein: CASSTQGVATEAFF
CDR3 DNA: TGTGCCAGCAGCACACAGGGGGTGGCCACTGAAGCTTTCTTT

clone size: many
D gene: -
V gene: TRBV10-1
J gene: TRBJ2-7
CDR3 protein: CASSAPPDRLSYEQYF
CDR3 DNA: TGCGCCAGCAGTGCCCCCCCGGACCGACTCTCCTACGAGCAGTACTTC

clone size: once
D gene: -
V gene: TRBV5-6
J gene: TRBJ2-3
CDR3 protein: CASSFPGAADTQYF
CDR3 DNA: TGTGCCAGCAGCTTTCCGGGGGCGGCAGATACGCAGTATTTT

clone size: many
D gene: -
V gene: TRBV5-1
J gene: TRBJ2-2
CDR3 protein: CASSLALQANTGELFF
CDR3 DNA: TGCGCCAGCAGCTTGGCCTTGCAAGCGAACACCGGGGAGCTGTTTTTT

clone size: many
D gene: -
V gene: TRBV7-2
J gene: TRBJ2-5
CDR3 protein: CASSPLLETQYF
CDR3 DNA: TGTGCCAGCAGTCCTCTTCTGGAGACCCAGTACTTC

clone size: few
D gene: -
V gene: TRBV9
J gene: TRBJ2-7
CDR3 protein: CASSVQAGSYEQYF
CDR3 DNA: TGTGCCAGCAGCGTACAGGCAGGTAGTTACGAGCAGTACTTC

clone size: many
D gene: TRBD1
V gene: TRBV27
J gene: TRBJ1-1
CDR3 protein: CASSFLGQGRAFF
CDR3 DNA: TGTGCCAGCAGTTTCCTAGGACAGGGGAGAGCTTTCTTT

clone size: -
D gene: TRBD2
V gene: TRBV20-1
J gene: TRBJ2-1
CDR3 protein: CSARHGTSGYNEQFF
CDR3 DNA: TGCAGTGCTAGACACGGGACTAGCGGTTACAATGAGCAGTTCTTC

clone size: -
D gene: -
V gene: TRBV29-1
J gene: TRBJ2-2
CDR3 protein: CSVQQGVEELFF
CDR3 DNA: TGCAGCGTTCAACAGGGTGTAGAGGAGCTGTTTTTT

clone size: many
D gene: -
V gene: TRBV28
J gene: TRBJ2-7
CDR3 protein: CASSFSRVVVEQYF
CDR3 DNA: TGTGCCAGCAGTTTTAGCAGGGTCGTGGTGGAGCAGTACTTC

clone size: -
D gene: -
V gene: TRBV6-6
J gene: TRBJ1-6
CDR3 protein: CASSYSSQKASPNYNSPLHF
CDR3 DNA: TGTGCCAGCAGTTACTCATCTCAGAAAGCGTCACCAAACTATAATTCACCCCTCCACTTT

clone size: many
D gene: -
V gene: TRBV11-2
J gene: TRBJ1-3
CDR3 protein: CASSRSMGGNTIYF
CDR3 DNA: TGTGCCAGCAGCCGTTCTATGGGCGGAAACACCATATATTTT

clone size: -
D gene: -
V gene: TRBV7-8
J gene: TRBJ2-1
CDR3 protein: CASSLKRQVFDNEQFF
CDR3 DNA: TGTGCCAGCAGCTTAAAGAGGCAGGTATTCGACAATGAGCAGTTCTTC

clone size: few
D gene: -
V gene: TRBV6-6
J gene: TRBJ2-5
CDR3 protein: CASSLGPAGETQYF
CDR3 DNA: TGTGCCAGCAGCCTGGGTCCTGCAGGAGAGACCCAGTACTTC

clone size: few
D gene: -
V gene: TRBV27
J gene: TRBJ1-2
CDR3 protein: CASSLAQGRYGYTF
CDR3 DNA: TGTGCCAGCAGCCTCGCACAGGGAAGATATGGCTACACCTTC

clone size: many
D gene: -
V gene: TRBV5-1
J gene: TRBJ1-1
CDR3 protein: CASSALQARNTEAFF
CDR3 DNA: TGCGCCAGCAGCGCTTTACAGGCCCGGAACACTGAAGCTTTCTTT

clone size: many
D gene: TRBD2
V gene: TRBV20-1
J gene: TRBJ2-3
CDR3 protein: CSASLGTSGGDTQYF
CDR3 DNA: TGCAGTGCTAGTTTAGGGACTAGCGGTGGAGATACGCAGTATTTT

clone size: -
D gene: -
V gene: TRBV20-1
J gene: TRBJ1-1
CDR3 protein: CSAPSSRPTEAFF
CDR3 DNA: TGCAGTGCTCCAAGCTCGCGGCCCACTGAAGCTTTCTTT

clone size: many
D gene: TRBD1
V gene: TRBV24-1
J gene: TRBJ1-1
CDR3 protein: CATSETGAVNTEAFF
CDR3 DNA: TGTGCCACCAGTGAGACAGGGGCGGTGAACACTGAAGCTTTCTTT

clone size: many
D gene: TRBD2
V gene: TRBV11-2
J gene: TRBJ2-2
CDR3 protein: CASSGLAGATGELFF
CDR3 DNA: TGTGCCAGCAGCGGACTAGCGGGAGCGACCGGGGAGCTGTTTTTT

clone size: many
D gene: TRBD2
V gene: TRBV20-1
J gene: TRBJ2-3
CDR3 protein: CSARVAGYADTQYF
CDR3 DNA: TGCAGTGCTAGAGTAGCGGGGTATGCAGATACGCAGTATTTT

clone size: many
D gene: TRBD2
V gene: TRBV2
J gene: TRBJ2-1
CDR3 protein: CASSELREGGYNEQFF
CDR3 DNA: TGTGCCAGCAGTGAACTACGGGAGGGAGGCTACAATGAGCAGTTCTTC

clone size: many
D gene: TRBD1
V gene: TRBV28
J gene: TRBJ1-4
CDR3 protein: CATGQGREKLFF
CDR3 DNA: TGTGCCACGGGACAGGGGCGGGAAAAACTGTTTTTT

clone size: -
D gene: -
V gene: TRBV28
J gene: TRBJ2-5
CDR3 protein: CASRGRARETQYF
CDR3 DNA: TGTGCCAGCCGCGGAAGGGCCAGGGAGACCCAGTACTTC

clone size: many
D gene: TRBD1
V gene: TRBV20-1
J gene: TRBJ2-7
CDR3 protein: CSAQGSYEQYF
CDR3 DNA: TGCAGTGCACAGGGGTCCTACGAGCAGTACTTC

clone size: many
D gene: -
V gene: TRBV5-1
J gene: TRBJ1-1
CDR3 protein: CASSPLFSNTEAFF
CDR3 DNA: TGCGCCAGCAGCCCTCTCTTCTCGAACACTGAAGCTTTCTTT

clone size: many
D gene: -
V gene: TRBV5-1
J gene: TRBJ2-1
CDR3 protein: CASSLRRPGGNEQFF
CDR3 DNA: TGCGCCAGCAGCTTGCGTAGGCCTGGGGGCAATGAGCAGTTCTTC

clone size: many
D gene: -
V gene: TRBV5-6
J gene: TRBJ2-5
CDR3 protein: CASSLRWGPQETQYF
CDR3 DNA: TGTGCCAGCAGCTTGCGCTGGGGACCTCAAGAGACCCAGTACTTC

clone size: many
D gene: TRBD2
V gene: TRBV14
J gene: TRBJ2-5
CDR3 protein: CASSQDPSGTISEETQYF
CDR3 DNA: TGTGCCAGCAGCCAAGATCCTAGCGGGACCATCTCCGAAGAGACCCAGTACTTC

clone size: few
D gene: TRBD1
V gene: TRBV27
J gene: TRBJ2-2
CDR3 protein: CASRDRGPTGELFF
CDR3 DNA: TGTGCCAGCAGGGACAGGGGGCCCACCGGGGAGCTGTTTTTT